These T cell receptor beta chains were read from a single sample in a study of neurological immune-mediated disorders. TCRdb redid the calling of the 5' RACE reads with MiXCR, one entry per CDR3 protein. The sample shows 100,000 to 150,000 distinct CDR3 sequences, roughly 3.4% of them seen only once. Sequenced material: PBMCs. The source of these receptors is a woman aged 30 to 39 with multiple sclerosis. Both conserved end residues are part of each CDR3.

v_call	cdr3_aa
TRBV4-1	CASSQRDRGDGYTF
TRBV5-6	CASSLVGGTDYGYTF
TRBV6-2/TRBV6-3	CASSYSVRGYYEQYF
TRBV9	CASSPRGGNEQFF
TRBV7-2	CASSLDHSTRALHF
TRBV5-1	CASRQGPDSNQPQHF
TRBV18	CASSIQLAVKGDEQFF
TRBV6-6	CASSFSQGLGANVLTF
TRBV7-9	CASSSREISGNTIYF
TRBV5-4	CASSPGLAGGTLAKNIQYF
TRBV7-9	CASSFGRGTEAFF
TRBV6-5	CASLAPWPLNEQFF
TRBV3-1	CASSRVSGGGNNEQFF
TRBV5-4	CASSLRVGSYEQYF
TRBV18	CASSPRQGATINEQYF
TRBV20-1	CSVGAGGPYNEQFF
TRBV10-3	CAISESSDYEQYF
TRBV6-2/TRBV6-3	CASSLISQNEQFF
TRBV11-2	CASLGGNRWGEQYF
TRBV30	CAWALAGTGELFF
TRBV10-3	CAIRAYTGALGYTF
TRBV20-1	CSARPRLGQETQYF
TRBV20-1	CSARGAGQGASNEQFF
TRBV9	CASSYAGQGTGELFF
TRBV19	CASSIGVGDEQFF
TRBV5-5	CASSLGAVQETQYF
TRBV20-1	CSARAGGPNEQFF
TRBV5-5	CASSFGQGYGYTF
TRBV12-3/TRBV12-4	CASSLQGSTLMNTEAFF
TRBV3-1	CASSQEFSGYTF
TRBV20-1	CSAFRDRGPGGNTIYF
TRBV20-1	CSARGTGGRIRPLHF
TRBV29-1	CSVGGTGVPHEQYF
TRBV12-3/TRBV12-4	CASSSPQGGGYGYTF
TRBV5-1	CASSLADGYGYTF
TRBV5-1	CASSLRAGKSDEQYF
TRBV5-1	CASRQGGDEQYF